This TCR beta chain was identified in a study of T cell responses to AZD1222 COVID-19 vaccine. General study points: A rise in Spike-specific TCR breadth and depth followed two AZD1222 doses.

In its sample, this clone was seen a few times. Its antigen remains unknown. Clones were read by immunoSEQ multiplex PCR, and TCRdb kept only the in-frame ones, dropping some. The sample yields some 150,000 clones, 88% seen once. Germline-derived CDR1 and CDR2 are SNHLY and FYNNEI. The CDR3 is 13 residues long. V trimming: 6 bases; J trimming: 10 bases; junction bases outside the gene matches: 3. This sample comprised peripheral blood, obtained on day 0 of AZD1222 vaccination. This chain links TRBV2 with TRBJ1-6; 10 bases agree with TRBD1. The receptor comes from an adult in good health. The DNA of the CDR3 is TGTGCCAGCAGACCGGGACAGGGGTCACCCCTCCACTTT. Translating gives CASRPGQGSPLHF.